This section outlines one TCR beta chain sequence together with its context. Antigen: not known. This sample is part of a study of response to subunit inactivated influenza vaccine. Study-wide results and limits: Every seasonal influenza vaccination brings in few new T cells, the authors suggested.

In TCRdb, the RT-PCR reads were re-called with MiXCR into one record per CDR3 protein. The table lists about 540,000 distinct CDR3 sequences, approximately 24% of them singletons. The CDR3 is 18 residues long. Germline V gene data show CDR1 as SNHLY and CDR2 as FYNNEI. The ends lost 6 bases at V and 5 bases at J; junction bases unmatched: 13. These records were also assigned to another study, of T cells expressing NK-cell markers. From that study: 5'RACE template switching with UMIs produced the TCR beta cDNA. The authors applied an anti-gamma-delta TCR antibody in several experiments, and it restricted sorting to alpha-beta TCR T cells. In a group of 5 to 7 donors, dominant NKG2C+ clonotypes represented about 1.0-8% of CD8+ T cells.

The receptor was isolated from a man between 45 and 60 years old who received an inactivated influenza vaccine. The chain links TRBV2 to TRBJ2-2; TRBD1 matches at 12 bases. The specimen was CD4+ T cells sorted from PBMCs, collected 12 days after vaccination. DNA of the CDR3: TGTGCCAGCAGAGATATTCCCGGGACAGGGGGCGATACCGGGGAGCTGTTTTTT. It is translated as CASRDIPGTGGDTGELFF.